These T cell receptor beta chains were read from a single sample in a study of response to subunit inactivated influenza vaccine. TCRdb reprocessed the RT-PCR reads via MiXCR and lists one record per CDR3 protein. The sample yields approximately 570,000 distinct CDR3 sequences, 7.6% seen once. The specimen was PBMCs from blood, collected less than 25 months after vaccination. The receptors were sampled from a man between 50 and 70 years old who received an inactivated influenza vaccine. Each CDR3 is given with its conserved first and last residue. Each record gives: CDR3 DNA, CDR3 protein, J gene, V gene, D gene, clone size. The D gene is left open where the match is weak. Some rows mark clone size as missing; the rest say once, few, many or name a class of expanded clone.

TGCGCCAGCAGCTTTAGCGGGAGGCAAGAGACCCAGTACTTC CASSFSGRQETQYF TRBJ2-5 TRBV5-1 TRBD2 many
TGTGCCAGCAGCCAAGGAACTAGCATCGACGAGCAGTTCTTC CASSQGTSIDEQFF TRBJ2-1 TRBV3-1 NA many
TGTGCCAGCAGCTTGATTTTAGGTCAGGGGAAAAACATTCAGTACTTC CASSLILGQGKNIQYF TRBJ2-4 TRBV5-4 NA many
TGTGCCAGCAGCCTGGGACTAGCGGGGAGCGAAGAGACCCAGTACTTC CASSLGLAGSEETQYF TRBJ2-5 TRBV4-2 TRBD2 NA
TGCAGTGCTACCGGGACAGGGTGGGATCAGCCCCAGCATTTT CSATGTGWDQPQHF TRBJ1-5 TRBV20-1 TRBD1 few
TGTGCCAGCAGCCACAGACAGGGGATGAGCTCCTACAATGAGCAGTTCTTC CASSHRQGMSSYNEQFF TRBJ2-1 TRBV14 TRBD1 NA
TGTGCCATCAGGGGCTCCTCAGATACGCAGTATTTT CAIRGSSDTQYF TRBJ2-3 TRBV10-3 NA NA
TGTGCCAGCAGTGAGACTAGCGGGTACTACGAGCAGTACTTC CASSETSGYYEQYF TRBJ2-7 TRBV6-1 TRBD2 NA
TGTGCCAGCAGCTTAGTGGGCTACACCGGGGAGCTGTTTTTT CASSLVGYTGELFF TRBJ2-2 TRBV7-9 NA many
TGCGCCAGCAGCCGCAGGGATAACTATGGCTACACCTTC CASSRRDNYGYTF TRBJ1-2 TRBV4-1 NA NA
TGCAGTGCTAGTATGTCAAGTCCCAGCTCCTACAATGAGCAGTTCTTC CSASMSSPSSYNEQFF TRBJ2-1 TRBV20-1 NA many
TGTGCCAGCAGGGGCTTGGGATCTGTCTCTGGAAACACCATATATTTT CASRGLGSVSGNTIYF TRBJ1-3 TRBV6-1 NA NA
TGCGCCAGCAGTAGTCAGGCCTCGAACACTGAAGCTTTCTTT CASSSQASNTEAFF TRBJ1-1 TRBV5-1 NA NA
TGCAGTGCTTTTCGGGGGGGACGGCGAGGCACTGAAGCTTTCTTT CSAFRGGRRGTEAFF TRBJ1-1 TRBV20-1 NA NA
TGCAGCGTTGAAGAAGGACGTACGGGGCAGTACTTC CSVEEGRTGQYF TRBJ2-7 TRBV29-1 NA many
TGCAGCGTTGCAAGACAGAAAAGCTCCTACAATGAGCAGTTCTTC CSVARQKSSYNEQFF TRBJ2-1 TRBV29-1 NA many
TGCAGCGTTGAAGCCTCTCCGGCCTGGCAGGGGTGGGGAGGCACTGAAGCTTTCTTT CSVEASPAWQGWGGTEAFF TRBJ1-1 TRBV29-1 NA many
TGTGCCAGCAGTCTCCATTGGAGTAAGGAAAAACTGTTTTTT CASSLHWSKEKLFF TRBJ1-4 TRBV6-1 NA NA
TGTGCCAGCAGCCCGGATGGAGTGAACACTGAAGCTTTCTTT CASSPDGVNTEAFF TRBJ1-1 TRBV7-9 NA many
TGCAGTGCGGCTAGCGGGACCTCCTACGAGCAGTACTTC CSAASGTSYEQYF TRBJ2-7 TRBV20-1 TRBD2 few
TGCAGCGTTGAAGGGGACTTAAACACCGGGGAGCTGTTTTTT CSVEGDLNTGELFF TRBJ2-2 TRBV29-1 NA NA
TGTGCCAGCAGACAAGGGACAGGCCAAGAGACCCAGTACTTC CASRQGTGQETQYF TRBJ2-5 TRBV12-3/TRBV12-4 TRBD1 many
TGCAGTGCTTTTAGCGGGACCTACAATGAGCAGTTCTTC CSAFSGTYNEQFF TRBJ2-1 TRBV20-1 TRBD2 many
TGTGCCAGCAGTATCCCTAGCGTTCCTAGCACAGATACGCAGTATTTT CASSIPSVPSTDTQYF TRBJ2-3 TRBV28 NA few
TGCAGTGCTAGAGGCGTGAGCGGGAGCCAAGAGACCCAGTACTTC CSARGVSGSQETQYF TRBJ2-5 TRBV20-1 TRBD2 NA
TGTGCCAGCAGCGGCACAGGGCAGGCAGAGTACTTC CASSGTGQAEYF TRBJ2-7 TRBV2 NA many
TGTGCCAGCAGCTTCCAAGGCAGCACAGATACGCAGTATTTT CASSFQGSTDTQYF TRBJ2-3 TRBV7-9 NA many
TGTGCCAGCAGTCAACTAGACGAGCAGTACTTC CASSQLDEQYF TRBJ2-7 TRBV2 NA NA
TGCAGTGCTAGAGATTCCGTAGCTGAGCAGTTCTTC CSARDSVAEQFF TRBJ2-1 TRBV20-1 NA few
TGTGCCAGCAGCCAGCGGGAAGGGGTCCAAGAGACCCAGTACTTC CASSQREGVQETQYF TRBJ2-5 TRBV3-1 NA many
TGTGCCACTAGGGGGACAGACTACGAGCAGTACTTC CATRGTDYEQYF TRBJ2-7 TRBV12-3/TRBV12-4 TRBD1 many
TGTGCCAGCTCACCCCCCCGACAGGGAAGGTTCCCCGGGGAGCTGTTTTTT CASSPPRQGRFPGELFF TRBJ2-2 TRBV18 TRBD1 NA
TGTGCCAGCAGTTACGCGGTTGGGCTTGGAAAACTGTTTTTT CASSYAVGLGKLFF TRBJ1-4 TRBV6-5 NA NA
TGCAGTGCTAGACCCTTGGGCCCGGACAGGGGTTCCTACGAGCAGTACTTC CSARPLGPDRGSYEQYF TRBJ2-7 TRBV20-1 TRBD1 few
TGTGCCAGCAGTTACAGTAGTCGCAGGGGGGCGATAGATACGCAGTATTTT CASSYSSRRGAIDTQYF TRBJ2-3 TRBV6-5 NA NA